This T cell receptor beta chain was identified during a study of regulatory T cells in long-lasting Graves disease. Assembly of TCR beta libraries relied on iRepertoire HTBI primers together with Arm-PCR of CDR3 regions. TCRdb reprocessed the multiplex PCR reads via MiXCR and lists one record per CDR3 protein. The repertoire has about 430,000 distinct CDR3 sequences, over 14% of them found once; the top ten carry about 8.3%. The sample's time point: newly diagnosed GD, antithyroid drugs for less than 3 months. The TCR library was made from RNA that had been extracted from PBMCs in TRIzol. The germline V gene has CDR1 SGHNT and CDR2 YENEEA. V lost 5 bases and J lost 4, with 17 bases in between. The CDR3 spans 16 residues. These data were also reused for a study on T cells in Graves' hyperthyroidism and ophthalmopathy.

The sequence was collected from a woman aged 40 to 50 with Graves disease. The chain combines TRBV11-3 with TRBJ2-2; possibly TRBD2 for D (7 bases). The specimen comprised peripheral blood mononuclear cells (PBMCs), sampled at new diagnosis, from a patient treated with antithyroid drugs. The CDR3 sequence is CASSPEQGGGTGELFF. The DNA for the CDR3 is TGTGCCAGCAGCCCAGAACAGGGCGGGGGCACCGGGGAGCTGTTTTTT.